A selection of T cell receptor beta chains follows, all from one sample in a study of control samples from healthy donors and cancer patients. The repertoire was sequenced with immunoSEQ multiplex PCR; TCRdb's copy has only in-frame clones and lacks some. The data contain 70,000 to 75,000 clones, 94% of them seen just once; the ten biggest clones take up approximately 3%. Sequences were obtained from blood. The receptors shown here come from a woman in her 30s in good health. Each CDR3 is given with its conserved first and last residue. A D gene is named only where the DNA matches it firmly.

NA	TRBV27	TRBJ2-7	TGTGCCAGCAGCCTCGCGGGACATGCAACGTACGAGCAGTACTTC	CASSLAGHATYEQYF
NA	TRBV21-1	TRBJ1-5	NA	CASSSIRLRPFGTGSEGQPQHF
NA	TRBV5-1	TRBJ2-3	TGCGCCAGCAGCCCCGTGGTTCGGGTAGTGGCAGATACGCAGTATTTT	CASSPVVRVVADTQYF
NA	TRBV2	TRBJ2-3	TGTGCCAGCAGTGGAGGACTTTCTACGCAGTATTTT	CASSGGLSTQYF
TRBD1	TRBV5-1	TRBJ1-1	TGCGCCAGCAGCCCGAGGGACAGGGCCAGGAGCACTGAAGCTTTCTTT	CASSPRDRARSTEAFF
TRBD1	TRBV19	TRBJ1-1	TGTGCCAGTGACAGGGGGCGCAAAGCTTTCTTT	CASDRGRKAFF
NA	TRBV27	TRBJ2-7	TGTGCCAGCAGTTTTGGGATATCCTACGAGCAGTACTTC	CASSFGISYEQYF
NA	TRBV12-3/TRBV12-4	TRBJ1-6	TGTGCCAGCAGTTTACCAGGAGTCTCACCCCTCCACTTT	CASSLPGVSPLHF
NA	TRBV3-1/TRBV3-2	TRBJ2-3	TGTGCCAGCAGCCAAGAGGGAACCCCCCTCTCAGATACGCAGTATTTT	CASSQEGTPLSDTQYF
NA	TRBV24-1	TRBJ1-1	TGTGCCACCAGTGACTCCTGGGAAACTGAAGCTTTCTTT	CATSDSWETEAFF
NA	TRBV28	TRBJ1-2	TGTGCCAGCAGCCCGACAGTTAACTATGGCTACACCTTC	CASSPTVNYGYTF
NA	TRBV6-2/TRBV6-3	TRBJ1-6	TGTGCCAGCAGTCAACAGAGCTCCTATAATTCACCCCTCCACTTT	CASSQQSSYNSPLHF
TRBD2	TRBV6-4	TRBJ2-1	TGTGCCAGCAGTGACGAGGTAGCGGGGAGGAATGAGCAGTTCTTC	CASSDEVAGRNEQFF
NA	TRBV29-1	TRBJ1-2	TGCAGCGTTGTTCAGGGCCCCGCTAACTATGGCTACACCTTC	CSVVQGPANYGYTF